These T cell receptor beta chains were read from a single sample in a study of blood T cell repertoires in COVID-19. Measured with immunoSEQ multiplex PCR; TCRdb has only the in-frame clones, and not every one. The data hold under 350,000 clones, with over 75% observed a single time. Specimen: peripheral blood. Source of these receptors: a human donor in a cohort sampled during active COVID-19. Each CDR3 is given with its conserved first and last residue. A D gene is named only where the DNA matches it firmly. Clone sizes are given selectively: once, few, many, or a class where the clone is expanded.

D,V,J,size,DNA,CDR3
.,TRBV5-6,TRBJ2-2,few,TGTGCCAGCAGCTACCGCGTGGGCGCGTTAAACACCGGGGAGCTGTTTTTT,CASSYRVGALNTGELFF
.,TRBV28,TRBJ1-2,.,TGTGCCAGCAGTTTGAGAGATCTAGGCTACACCTTC,CASSLRDLGYTF
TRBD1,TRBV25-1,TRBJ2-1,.,TGTGCCAGCAGTGAAACAGGGGGCCCTTCCCATGAGCAGTTCTTC,CASSETGGPSHEQFF
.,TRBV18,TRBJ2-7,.,TGTGCCAGCTCACCCAAAGTCCCGCCGGAGGGCGAGCAGTACTTC,CASSPKVPPEGEQYF
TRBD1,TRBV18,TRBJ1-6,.,TGTGCCAGCTCACCACGCGAGACAGGGGCTTCACCCCTCCACTTT,CASSPRETGASPLHF
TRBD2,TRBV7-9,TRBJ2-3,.,TGTGCCAGCAGCTCAGGACTAGCGGGCTACACAGATACGCAGTATTTT,CASSSGLAGYTDTQYF
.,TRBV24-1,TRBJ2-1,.,TGTGCCACCAGTGATGGGGGAGGAGCGCGGGTTTCCTACAATGAGCAGTTCTTC,CATSDGGGARVSYNEQFF
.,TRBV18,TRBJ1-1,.,TGTGCCAGCTCACACCCTGCGGCAGCTGACTTGAACACTGAAGCTTTCTTT,CASSHPAAADLNTEAFF
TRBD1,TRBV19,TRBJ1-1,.,TGTGCCAGTAACCCCTACCCGGGACAGGGAAAGAGCACTGAAGCTTTCTTT,CASNPYPGQGKSTEAFF
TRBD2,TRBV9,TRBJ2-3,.,TGTGCCAGCAGCGTAGGAGCGGGAGTAGGCACAGATACGCAGTATTTT,CASSVGAGVGTDTQYF
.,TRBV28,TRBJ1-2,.,TGTGCCAGCAGTTTAGGCTCTTATTATGGCTACACCTTC,CASSLGSYYGYTF
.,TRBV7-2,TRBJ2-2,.,TGTGCCAGCAGCTTAATGCAGGGCCGCACCACCGGGGAGCTGTTTTTT,CASSLMQGRTTGELFF
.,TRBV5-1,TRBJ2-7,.,TGCGCCAGCAGCGGGAATCAGGGGCCCGAGCAGTACTTC,CASSGNQGPEQYF
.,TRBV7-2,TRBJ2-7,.,TGTGCCAGCAGCTTAGTAGGTGGAGGGGAAAAGGCCTACGAGCAGTACTTC,CASSLVGGGEKAYEQYF
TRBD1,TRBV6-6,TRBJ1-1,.,TGTGCCAGCAGTTACTCGCGGGGACAGGGGGATACTGAAGCTTTCTTT,CASSYSRGQGDTEAFF
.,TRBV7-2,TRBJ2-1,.,TGTGCCAGCAGCTTAGGAGGGTATTCGGTTGGCAATGAGCAGTTCTTC,CASSLGGYSVGNEQFF
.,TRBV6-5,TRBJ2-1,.,TGTGCCAGCAGGGGCCGGGACTACAATGAGCAGTTCTTC,CASRGRDYNEQFF
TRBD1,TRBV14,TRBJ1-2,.,TGTGCCAGCAGCCAGACAGGGGTTTACTATGGCTACACCTTC,CASSQTGVYYGYTF
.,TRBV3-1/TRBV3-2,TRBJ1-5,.,TGTGCCAGCAGCCAAGGCACAGGTTTTCAGCCCCAGCATTTT,CASSQGTGFQPQHF
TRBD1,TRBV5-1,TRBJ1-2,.,TGCGCCAGCAGCATACCCGGACAGGGGGCTTATGGCTACACCTTC,CASSIPGQGAYGYTF
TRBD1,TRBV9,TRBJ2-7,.,TGTGCCAGCAGCCCTCGACAGGGGGTTGAATGGGAGCAGTACTTC,CASSPRQGVEWEQYF
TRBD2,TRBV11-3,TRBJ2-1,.,TGTGCCAGCAGCTACGGACTAGCGGGAGGATGGAATGAGCAGTTCTTC,CASSYGLAGGWNEQFF
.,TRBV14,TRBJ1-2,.,TGTGCCAGCAGCCAACCGAGCGAGTTTGGCTACACCTTC,CASSQPSEFGYTF
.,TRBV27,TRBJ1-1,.,TGTGCCAGCAGCCTGAACTTTCCTAACACTGAAGCTTTCTTT,CASSLNFPNTEAFF
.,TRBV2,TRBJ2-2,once,TGTGCCAGCAGCTCGACCGGGGAGCTGTTTTTT,CASSSTGELFF
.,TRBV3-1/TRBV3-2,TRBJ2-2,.,TGTGCCAGCAGCCAAGACAACAGGGTCGCCGGGGAGCTGTTTTTT,CASSQDNRVAGELFF
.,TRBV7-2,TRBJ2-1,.,TGTGCCAGCAGCCCAAGGAGGCGAAGCGGCAATGAGCAGTTCTTC,CASSPRRRSGNEQFF
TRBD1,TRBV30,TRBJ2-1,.,TGTGCCTGGAGGCGACAGGGGAATGAGCAGTTCTTC,CAWRRQGNEQFF
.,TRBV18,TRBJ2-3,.,TGTGCCAGCTCACCACCGAACAGGGTGAGCACAGATACGCAGTATTTT,CASSPPNRVSTDTQYF
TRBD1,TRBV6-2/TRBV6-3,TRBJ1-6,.,TGTGCCAGCAGTTCCTTGGACAGGGGAAATTCACCCCTCCACTTT,CASSSLDRGNSPLHF
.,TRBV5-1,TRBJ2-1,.,TGCGCCAGCAGCAAACAGCCAGGAGGGGATGAGCAGTTCTTC,CASSKQPGGDEQFF
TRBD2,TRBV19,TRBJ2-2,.,TGTGCCAGTAATCCCCTAGCGGGAGTCACCGGGGAGCTGTTTTTT,CASNPLAGVTGELFF
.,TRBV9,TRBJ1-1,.,TGTGCCAGCAGCGAACAGAGAAAGAACACTGAAGCTTTCTTT,CASSEQRKNTEAFF
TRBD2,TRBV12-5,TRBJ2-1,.,TGTGCTAGTGGCCCCACTAGCGGCTCCTACAATGAGCAGTTCTTC,CASGPTSGSYNEQFF
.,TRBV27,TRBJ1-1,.,TGTGCCAGTAGCCGGTTAGGAGAAGCTTTCTTT,CASSRLGEAFF
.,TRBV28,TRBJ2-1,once,TGTGCCAGCAGTATAACTCAGGACAATGAGCAGTTCTTC,CASSITQDNEQFF